The 10 T cell receptor beta chains listed next were all sequenced from one sample in a study of tissue T cells after allogeneic stem cell transplantation. Sequenced by immunoSEQ multiplex PCR; TCRdb stores in-frame clones only, minus some. Found here are nearly 50,000 clones, around 67% of them singletons; the top ten hold around 0.67%. The sample was sorted cells pooled from one or two spleens. These receptors were taken from a pool of C57BL/6 mice in good health.

This clone has just a few counts. The genes are named according to mouse. The read ends 1 residue shy of where the CDR3 ends; the end is completed using the germline J gene. The rearrangement joins TRBV3 to TRBJ2-7, with unresolved D. The CDR3 sequence is 13 residues long. Germline CDR1 and CDR2: SNHLY and FYNGKV (reference sequence). Trimming removed 2 bases at V and 0 bases at J, with 5 bases between. The covered CDR3 bases are TGTGCCAGCAGCTTAAGGAGCTCCTATGAACAGTAC. Protein product: CASSLRSSYEQY. The full CDR3 reads CASSLRSSYEQYF. The whole variable domain, remainder taken from reference TRBV3 and TRBJ2-7, is GPKVLQIPSHQIIDMGQMVTLNCDPVSNHLYFYWYKQILGQQMEFLVNFYNGKVMEKSKLFKDQFSVERPDGSYFTLKIQPTALEDSAVYFCASSLRSSYEQYFGPGTRLTVL.

Regarding this clone: Gene names and germline refer to mouse. Coverage ceases 1 residue before the CDR3 finishes, and the germline J gene fills in the end. This chain uses TRBV31 with TRBJ1-2, with no clear D. V was clipped by 0 bases and J by 0 bases, with 5 bases between them. This CDR3 has 13 residues. Germline values: CDR1 GKSSPN, CDR2 SITVG. The DNA read from the CDR3 is TGTGCCTGGAGTCTACAAGCAAACTCCGACTACACC. It encodes CAWSLQANSDYT. The entire CDR3 protein reads CAWSLQANSDYTF.

Concerning this clone: Germline and genes here are mouse. The read ends 1 residue before the CDR3 terminus; that terminus is restored from the germline J gene. This chain connects TRBV12-1 to TRBJ1-2, with D possibly matching TRBD1 (6 bases). Between the trimmed V and J ends, which lost 3 bases and 0 bases, there was a span of 10 bases. The CDR3 has 14 residues. CDR1 and CDR2 (germline): SGHSN, HYEKVE. The CDR3 region is CASSGTRTNSDYTF. CDR3 bases read: TGTGCCAGCTCTGGGACAAGAACAAACTCCGACTACACC.

In regard to this clone: Gene names follow the mouse nomenclature. The read finishes 1 residue shy of the CDR3 end, and the germline J gene is used to complete it. The rearrangement links TRBV15 to TRBJ2-7; 8 bases are shared with TRBD2. This CDR3 contains 13 residues. The V segment lost 6 bases and the J segment 6 bases; nucleotides outside the gene matches: 7. From germline, CDR1 is SGHND and CDR2 FRSKSL. CDR3: CASSPGGGPEQYF. The CDR3 bases that were read are TGTGCCAGCAGCCCCGGGGGGGGGCCTGAACAGTAC.

With regard to this clone: The germline and genes are mouse ones. The read stops 1 residue short of the end of the CDR3; the missing end is completed from the germline J gene. This rearrangement joins TRBV12-1 to TRBJ1-3; D is uncertain. CDR3 length: 15 residues. V shed 0 bases and J shed 0 bases, with 8 bases lying between them. The germline CDR1 and CDR2 sequences are SGHSN and HYEKVE. The CDR3 loop is CASSLLRISGNTLYF. The sequenced CDR3 bases are TGTGCCAGCTCTCTCCTCAGAATTTCTGGAAATACGCTCTAT.

On this clone itself: All gene names here are mouse names. The CDR3 is cut off 1 residue early in the read; its end comes from the germline J gene. This chain uses TRBV1 with TRBJ2-4, with 10 nucleotides matching TRBD2. Losses at the gene ends were 4 bases for V and 1 base for J; bases not matched to a gene: 11. Germline CDR1 is NSQYPW and CDR2 is LRSPGD (reference sequence). The CDR3 runs 18 residues. The CDR3 loop is CTCSGLTGGKRGQNTLYF. CDR3 DNA, as far as it was read: TGCACCTGCAGTGGACTGACTGGGGGGAAGAGGGGTCAAAACACCTTGTAC. The whole variable domain, filled in from reference TRBV1 and TRBJ2-4, reads VTLLEQNPRWRLVPRGQAVNLRCILKNSQYPWMSWYQQDLQKQLQWLFTLRSPGDKEVKSLPGADYLATRVTDTELRLQVANMSQGRTLYCTCSGLTGGKRGQNTLYFGAGTRLSVL.

Only one count was recorded for this clone. The gene names here belong to mouse. The CDR3 end falls 1 residue outside the read, so it is completed with the germline J gene. The chain combines TRBV2 with TRBJ1-6; perhaps TRBD1 as D (6 bases). TRBJ1-6 is designated an ORF whose function remains uncertain. Trimming cost V 2 bases and J 0 bases, with 8 bases left between them. The CDR3 length is 16 residues. Germline V gene lookup returns CDR1 LGHNA and CDR2 YSYQKL. CDR3 loop: CASSQTGYSYNSPLYF. CDR3 bases read: TGTGCCAGCAGCCAAACAGGGTATTCCTATAATTCGCCCCTCTAC.

This clone has more than one count but fewer than ten. The gene symbols are mouse symbols. The read ends 1 residue before the CDR3 terminus; that terminus is restored from the germline J gene. J is TRBJ2-7 and V is TRBV29; the D gene is possibly TRBD1 (6 bases). The CDR3 extends over 15 amino acids. Germline values: CDR1 MSHET, CDR2 SYDVDS. V was clipped by 4 bases and J by 0 bases, with 13 bases between them. The DNA read from the CDR3 is TGTGCTAGCAGTTCTCCGGGACAATCCTCCTATGAACAGTAC. Translated: CASSSPGQSSYEQY. The whole CDR3 sequence reads CASSSPGQSSYEQYF. The complete variable domain, with remaining parts taken from reference TRBV29 and TRBJ2-7, reads DMKVTQMPRYLIKRMGENVLLECGQDMSHETMYWYRQDPGLGLQLIYISYDVDSNSEGDIPKGYRVSRKKREHFSLILDSAKTNQTSVYFCASSSPGQSSYEQYFGPGTRLTVL.

This clone was recorded a few times. Any gene name here is a mouse gene name. The read comes to an end 1 residue before the CDR3 does, leaving the germline J gene to fill in the end. The gene calls are TRBV5 and TRBJ2-7; D unclear. Germline V CDR1 and CDR2: LGHNA, YNLKQL (reference sequence). The CDR3 is 13 amino acids. V was shortened by 0 bases and J by 4 bases, with 7 bases between the two germline ends. The part of the CDR3 DNA that was read is TGTGCCAGCAGCCAAGAAGTAGGTTATGAACAGTAC. This translates into CASSQEVGYEQY. The whole CDR3 protein reads CASSQEVGYEQYF.

A remark on this clone: The gene names here belong to mouse. The CDR3 end lies 1 residue beyond the end of the read and is filled in from the germline J gene. The chain links TRBV26 to TRBJ2-7; D not resolved. Trimming pared 2 bases from V and 4 bases from J, leaving 3 bases between. The CDR3 covers 11 residues. Per the germline V gene, CDR1 is KGHPV and CDR2 is FQNQEV (reference sequence). This CDR3 reads CASSLGYEQYF. CDR3 bases read: TGTGCCAGCAGTCTGGGGTATGAACAGTAC.